This TCR beta chain was captured in a study of T cells expressing NK-cell markers. Study at large: Seropositivity for HCMV was found in most of the eight sequenced donors, with one seronegative. Findings and limits, study-wide: The contribution of dominant NKG2C+ clonotypes to CD8+ T cells in several donors was roughly 1.0-8%.

Following a re-call of the 5' RACE reads, TCRdb has one entry per CDR3 protein and lacks DNA. This table holds a few hundred thousand distinct CDR3 sequences. Details on this clonotype: The target antigen is unknown.

The source is a man aged 18-75 years in good health. Sample: blood T cells: a sorted CD56 or NKG2C T cell subset, CD4+ or CD8+ T cells, or bulk PBMC T cells (not recorded which).

The CDR3 is CASSLALRSYNEQFF. V and J are TRBV7-2 and TRBJ2-1. This CDR3 contains 15 residues. The germline V gene encodes CDR1 SGHTA and CDR2 FQGNSA.